Listed here are 18 T cell receptor beta chains from one sample, sequenced in a study of T cell responses to AZD1222 COVID-19 vaccine. Clones were sequenced by immunoSEQ multiplex PCR, and TCRdb holds only the in-frame ones, with some missing. The sample includes under 150,000 clones, 90% to 95% seen only once; the top ten take about 3%. Sequencing was performed on peripheral blood, taken on day 0 of AZD1222 vaccination. The origin of the receptors is an adult in good health.

The rearrangement uses TRBV5-1 and TRBJ2-2; D is tentatively TRBD1 or TRBD2 (5 bases each). This CDR3 has 16 amino acids. V shed 2 bases and J shed 4 bases, with 15 bases lying between them. Germline V gene lookup returns CDR1 SGHRS and CDR2 YFSETQ. The CDR3 spells CASSFQGQRVTGELFF. The DNA for the CDR3 is TGCGCCAGCAGCTTCCAGGGCCAGAGGGTCACCGGGGAGCTGTTTTTT.

The CDR3 region has the DNA TGTGCCAGCTTTGGGGTCCTTGGACAGGGGGGTAGTTCACCCCTCCACTTT. It translates to CASFGVLGQGGSSPLHF. This sequence joins TRBV27 and TRBJ1-6, with 10 bases fitting TRBD1. After removal of 8 bases from V and 9 bases from J, the junction contained 16 bases not matched to a gene. The CDR3 spans 17 residues. Germline CDR1 reads MNHEY; CDR2 reads SMNVEV (reference sequence).

The V and J genes are TRBV27 and TRBJ2-2; 12 bases match TRBD2. The J segment lost 5 bases and the V segment lost 6 bases, leaving 10 bases of the junction unmatched. The CDR3 extends over 17 amino acids. Germline loops: CDR1 MNHEY, CDR2 SMNVEV (reference sequence). Written as DNA, the CDR3 is TGTGCCAGCAGGGTCCTAGCGGGAGGGGCTAGGACCGGGGAGCTGTTTTTT. Encoded protein: CASRVLAGGARTGELFF.

The gene calls are TRBV6-1 and TRBJ1-1; perhaps TRBD1 as D (6 bases). This CDR3 is 16 amino acids long. From germline, CDR1 is MNHNS and CDR2 SASEGT. V lost 0 bases, J lost 6 bases, and 17 bases lay in between. The CDR3 loop reads CASSEALAFSGAEAFF. CDR3 in DNA: TGTGCCAGCAGTGAAGCGCTGGCTTTCTCAGGGGCTGAAGCTTTCTTT.

CDR3 nucleotide sequence: TGTGCCAGCAGCCAGGGGACCGCCGATGGCGGCTACACCTTC. As protein: CASSQGTADGGYTF. The genes are TRBV3-1 (or the pseudogene TRBV3-2) and TRBJ1-2; possibly TRBD1 for D (5 bases). The CDR3 is made up of 14 amino acids. Looked up from germline, CDR1 is LGHDT and CDR2 is YNNKEL (reference sequence). Trimming removed 3 bases at V and 8 bases at J, with 16 bases between.

The chain employs TRBV7-8 and TRBJ2-5; D could derive from TRBD1 or TRBD2 (5 bases each). The CDR3 has 16 amino acids. V dropped 5 bases and J dropped 7 bases, with 23 bases sitting between them. Germline loops: CDR1 SGHVS, CDR2 FQNEAQ. In DNA form, the CDR3 reads TGTGCCAGCAGCCGGACGGGCCAGGGATTTGGAGGGACCCAGTACTTC. It is translated as CASSRTGQGFGGTQYF. Full variable domain (rest looked up from reference TRBV7-8 and TRBJ2-5): GAGVSQSPRYKVAKRGQDVALRCDPISGHVSLFWYQQALGQGPEFLTYFQNEAQLDKSGLPSDRFFAERPEGSVSTLKIQRTQQEDSAVYLCASSRTGQGFGGTQYFGPGTRLLVL.

The chain joins TRBV6-5 to TRBJ1-1; TRBD1 might be the D (5 bases). Trimming removed 10 bases at V and 4 bases at J, with 16 bases between. The CDR3 runs to 13 residues. CDR1 and CDR2 from the germline V gene are MNHEY and SVGAGI. The CDR3 sequence: CATDRQGGTEAFF. CDR3 nucleotide sequence: TGTGCCACCGATCGCCAGGGTGGCACTGAAGCTTTCTTT.

This rearrangement joins TRBV19 to TRBJ1-1, with D perhaps matching TRBD1 (5 bases). Per the germline V gene, CDR1 is LNHDA and CDR2 is SQIVND (reference sequence). Trimming shortened V by 10 bases and J by 3 bases, and 18 bases separated the two germline ends. The length of the CDR3 is 14 residues. CDR3 sequence reads: CATKDRQGDTEAFF. The CDR3 nucleotides are TGTGCCACTAAAGACAGACAAGGGGACACTGAAGCTTTCTTT.

The chain joins TRBV7-9 to TRBJ1-2; TRBD1 agrees at 7 bases. The germline CDR1 and CDR2 sequences are SEHNR and FQNEAQ (reference sequence). The CDR3 covers 16 residues. Trimming removed 3 bases from V and 3 bases from J; junction bases left unmatched: 10. The chain's CDR3 is CASSFATGQIYYGYTF. The CDR3 DNA reads TGTGCCAGCAGCTTCGCGACAGGGCAAATCTACTATGGCTACACCTTC.

The sample holds a few counts of this clone. The V gene is TRBV29-1, the J gene TRBJ1-6; TRBD1 agrees at 7 bases. This CDR3 has 13 residues. V dropped 7 bases and J dropped 8; count of bases not matched to a gene: 8. Germline CDR1 reads SQVTM; CDR2 reads ANQGSEA. Written as DNA, the CDR3 is TGCAGCGCCCGGACAGGCGGGGATTCACCCCTCCACTTT. Amino acids: CSARTGGDSPLHF.

The gene calls are TRBV30 and TRBJ1-1, with a weak D call TRBD1 (5 bases). Per the germline V gene, CDR1 is GTSNPN and CDR2 is SVGIG (reference sequence). V lost 0 bases and J lost 5, with 10 bases in between. The CDR3 runs 13 residues. As DNA, the CDR3 is TGTGCCTGGAGTGTAGGGGTGTTGACTGAAGCTTTCTTT. This gives the protein CAWSVGVLTEAFF.

This rearrangement joins TRBV28 to TRBJ2-1; D tentatively fits TRBD1 or TRBD2 (6 bases each). This CDR3 region has 15 residues. Trimming took off 3 bases at V and 4 bases at J, with 13 bases between the two ends. Germline CDR1 MDHEN, CDR2 SYDVKM. This CDR3 is CASSLVQGRYNEQFF. CDR3 nucleotides: TGTGCCAGCAGTTTGGTTCAGGGGAGGTACAATGAGCAGTTCTTC.

This clone has a single count. The chain is built from TRBV15 and TRBJ2-7, with 7 positions matching TRBD2. The germline CDR1 and CDR2 sequences are LNHNV and YYDKDF (reference sequence). The CDR3 is 15 residues long. V lost 6 bases, J lost 4 bases, and 12 bases stayed unmatched. The CDR3 spells CATREGGLAAYEQYF. As DNA, the CDR3 is TGTGCCACCAGAGAGGGAGGGCTAGCGGCTTACGAGCAGTACTTC.

The chain couples TRBV27 to TRBJ2-7, with 7 bases aligning to TRBD1. Trimming took 2 bases from V and 2 from J; bases not matched to a gene: 6. The CDR3 is 15 residues long. Germline CDR1 MNHEY, CDR2 SMNVEV (reference sequence). In DNA form, the CDR3 reads TGTGCCAGCAGTTTAACGACAGGGTTAGCCTACGAGCAGTACTTC. Residues: CASSLTTGLAYEQYF.

The V call is TRBV27, the J call TRBJ1-1, with 9 bases aligning to TRBD1. The CDR3 has 17 amino acids. CDR1 MNHEY and CDR2 SMNVEV come from the germline V gene (reference sequence). J lost 4 bases, V lost 6 bases, and 15 bases had no gene match. The CDR3 loop reads CASSQRGTGLGVTEAFF. CDR3 DNA: TGTGCCAGCAGCCAAAGGGGGACAGGGCTTGGGGTCACTGAAGCTTTCTTT.

This chain uses TRBV3-1 (or the pseudogene TRBV3-2) with TRBJ1-5, with a weak D call TRBD1 (5 bases). Germline-derived CDR1 and CDR2 are LGHDT and YNNKEL (reference sequence). This CDR3 spans 15 amino acids. V was trimmed by 2 bases and J by 7 bases, leaving 15 bases between them. In DNA, the CDR3 is TGTGCCAGCAGCCAACAGGGTACGGTTTGGCAGCCCCAGCATTTT. Its protein product is CASSQQGTVWQPQHF.

This clone has a handful of counts. The chain links TRBV9 to TRBJ1-1, with 9 bases that match TRBD1. The CDR3 has 15 amino acids. Germline CDR1 is SGDLS and CDR2 is YYNGEE. J was trimmed by 3 bases and V by 3 bases; bases with no gene match: 6. CDR3 sequence (DNA): TGTGCCAGCAGCGGTTACAGGGGGCAGGACACTGAAGCTTTCTTT. It yields the protein CASSGYRGQDTEAFF. Full variable domain (missing parts from reference TRBV9 and TRBJ1-1): DSGVTQTPKHLITATGQRVTLRCSPRSGDLSVYWYQQSLDQGLQFLIQYYNGEERAKGNILERFSAQQFPDLHSELNLSSLELGDSALYFCASSGYRGQDTEAFFGQGTRLTVV.

This chain joins TRBV6-5 and TRBJ2-5; D might be TRBD2 (6 bases). Trimming took off 4 bases at V and 4 bases at J, with 13 bases between the two ends. Per germline, CDR1 MNHEY and CDR2 SVGAGI. The CDR3 contains 14 residues. As DNA, the CDR3 is TGTGCCAGCAGTTGGGGGGTAGTGGGAGAGACCCAGTACTTC. Protein sequence: CASSWGVVGETQYF.